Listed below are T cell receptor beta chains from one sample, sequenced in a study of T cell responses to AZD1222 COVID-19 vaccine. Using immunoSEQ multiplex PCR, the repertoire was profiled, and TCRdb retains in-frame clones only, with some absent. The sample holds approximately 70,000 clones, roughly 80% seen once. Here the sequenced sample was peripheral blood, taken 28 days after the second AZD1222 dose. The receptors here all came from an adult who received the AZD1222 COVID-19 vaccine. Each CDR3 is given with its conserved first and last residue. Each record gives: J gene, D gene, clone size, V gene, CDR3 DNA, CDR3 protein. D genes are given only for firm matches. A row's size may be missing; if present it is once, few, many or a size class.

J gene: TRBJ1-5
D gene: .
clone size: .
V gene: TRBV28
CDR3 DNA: TGTGCCAGCAGTCCCCCGAGGAGGAGATATCAGCCCCAGCATTTT
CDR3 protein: CASSPPRRRYQPQHF

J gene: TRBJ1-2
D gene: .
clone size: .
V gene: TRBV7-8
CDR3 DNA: TGTGCCAGCAGCGTAGGGGGTATGGGCTACACCTTC
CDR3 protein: CASSVGGMGYTF

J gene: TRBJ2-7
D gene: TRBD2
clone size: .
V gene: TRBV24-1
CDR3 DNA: TGTGCCACCAGGGGGGGCGGGCGGGAGGACTCCTACGAGCAGTACTTC
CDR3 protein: CATRGGGREDSYEQYF

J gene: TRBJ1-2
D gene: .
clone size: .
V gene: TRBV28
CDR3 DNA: TGTGCCAGCAAATCGATTCGGACAGATAGAAACTATGGCTACACCTTC
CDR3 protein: CASKSIRTDRNYGYTF

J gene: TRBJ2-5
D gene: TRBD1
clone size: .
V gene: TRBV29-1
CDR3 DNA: TGCAGCGCCGGGGACAGAAAGACTCAGACCCAGTACTTC
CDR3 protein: CSAGDRKTQTQYF

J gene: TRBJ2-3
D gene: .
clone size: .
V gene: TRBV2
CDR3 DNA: TGTGCCAGCAGTGAACACGCTCTAGGCACAGATACGCAGTATTTT
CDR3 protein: CASSEHALGTDTQYF

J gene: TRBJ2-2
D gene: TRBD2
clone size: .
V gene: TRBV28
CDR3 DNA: TGTGCCAGCAGTTTATACGGACTAGCGGTTAACACCGGGGAGCTGTTTTTT
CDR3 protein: CASSLYGLAVNTGELFF

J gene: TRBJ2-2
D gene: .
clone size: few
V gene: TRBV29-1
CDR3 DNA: TGCAGCGTTGAAGGGGGGCAAGCGGGCACCGGGGAGCTGTTTTTT
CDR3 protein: CSVEGGQAGTGELFF

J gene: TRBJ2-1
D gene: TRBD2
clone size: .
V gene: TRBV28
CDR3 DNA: TGTGCCAGCAGTGTCCGGTTGACTAGCGGACCGTACAATGAGCAGTTCTTC
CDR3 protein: CASSVRLTSGPYNEQFF

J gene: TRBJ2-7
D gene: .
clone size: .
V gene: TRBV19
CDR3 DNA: TGTGCCAGTAGTCTCCAAGGGGACACGAAATACGAGCAGTACTTC
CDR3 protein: CASSLQGDTKYEQYF

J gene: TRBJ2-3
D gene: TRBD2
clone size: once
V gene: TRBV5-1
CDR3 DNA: TGCGCCAGCAGCTTACTAGCGGGACTATCCACAGATACGCAGTATTTT
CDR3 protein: CASSLLAGLSTDTQYF

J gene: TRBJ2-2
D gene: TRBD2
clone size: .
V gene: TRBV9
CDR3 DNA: TGTGCCAGCAGCGAGACCCTAGCGGAGAACACCGGGGAGCTGTTTTTT
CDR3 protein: CASSETLAENTGELFF

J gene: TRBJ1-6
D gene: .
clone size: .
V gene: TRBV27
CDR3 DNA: TGTGCCAGCAGTCAACACACTCCGCTAGGATATTCACCCCTCCACTTT
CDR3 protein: CASSQHTPLGYSPLHF

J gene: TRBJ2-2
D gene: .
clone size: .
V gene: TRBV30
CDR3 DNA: TGTGCCTGGAGTGTAATCGAGGTTGCCGGGGAGCTGTTTTTT
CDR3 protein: CAWSVIEVAGELFF

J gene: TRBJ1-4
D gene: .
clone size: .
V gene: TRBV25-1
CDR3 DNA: TGTGCCAGCAGTGAAACCAGGGATAATGAAAAACTGTTTTTT
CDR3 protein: CASSETRDNEKLFF

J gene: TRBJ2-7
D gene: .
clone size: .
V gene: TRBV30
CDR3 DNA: TGTGCCTGGAGTCTGAGCGGAGGATTCGAGCAGTACTTC
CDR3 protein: CAWSLSGGFEQYF

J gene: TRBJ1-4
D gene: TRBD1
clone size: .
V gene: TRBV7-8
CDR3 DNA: TGTGCCAGCAGCTTTGCAGGGGGTGAAAAACTGTTTTTT
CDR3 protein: CASSFAGGEKLFF

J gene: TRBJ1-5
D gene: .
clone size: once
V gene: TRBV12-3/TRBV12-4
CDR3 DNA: TGTGCCAGCAGTTTATTAAGCCAGCCCCAGCATTTT
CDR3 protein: CASSLLSQPQHF

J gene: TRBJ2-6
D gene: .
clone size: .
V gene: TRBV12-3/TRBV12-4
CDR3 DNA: TGTGCCAGCAATACGGGCGGGGCCAACGTCCTGACTTTC
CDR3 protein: CASNTGGANVLTF

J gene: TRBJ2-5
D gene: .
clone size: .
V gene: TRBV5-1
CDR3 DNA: TGCGCCAGCAGCGTGACCCAAGAGACCCAGTACTTC
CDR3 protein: CASSVTQETQYF

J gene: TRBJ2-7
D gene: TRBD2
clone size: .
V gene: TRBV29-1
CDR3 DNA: TGCAGCGTCGATGGGACTAGCGGGGGAGGAGATCCCTACGAGCAGTACTTC
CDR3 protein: CSVDGTSGGGDPYEQYF

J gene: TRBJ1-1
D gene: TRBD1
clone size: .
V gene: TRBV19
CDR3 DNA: TGTGCCTCACGACAGGGGTCCACTGAAGCTTTCTTT
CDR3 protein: CASRQGSTEAFF

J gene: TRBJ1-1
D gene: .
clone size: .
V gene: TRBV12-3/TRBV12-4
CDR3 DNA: TGTGCCAGCAGTTTTTTGTGGAACACTGAAGCTTTCTTT
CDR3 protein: CASSFLWNTEAFF

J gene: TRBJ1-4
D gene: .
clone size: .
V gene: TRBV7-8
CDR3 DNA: TGTGCCAGCAGCTCCAGGGGTTTGGACAATGAAAAACTGTTTTTT
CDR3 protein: CASSSRGLDNEKLFF

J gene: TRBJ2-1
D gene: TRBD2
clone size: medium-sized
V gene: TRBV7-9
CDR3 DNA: TGTGCCAGCAGTCCCGGGACTAGCGGGAATGAGCAGTTCTTC
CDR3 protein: CASSPGTSGNEQFF

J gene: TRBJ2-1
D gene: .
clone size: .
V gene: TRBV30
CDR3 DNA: TGTGCCTGGAGTAGGGTCAGCGGAAGCTCCTACAATGAGCAGTTCTTC
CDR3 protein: CAWSRVSGSSYNEQFF

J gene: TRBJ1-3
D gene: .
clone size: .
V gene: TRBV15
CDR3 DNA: TGTGCCACCAGCAGAGGAGGGAGCTCTGGAAACACCATATATTTT
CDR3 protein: CATSRGGSSGNTIYF

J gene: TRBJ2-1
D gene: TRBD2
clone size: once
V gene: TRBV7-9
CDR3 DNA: TGTGCCAGCAGCAACCCTTTACTAGCGGGGACGAGCTCCTACAATGAGCAGTTCTTC
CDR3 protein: CASSNPLLAGTSSYNEQFF

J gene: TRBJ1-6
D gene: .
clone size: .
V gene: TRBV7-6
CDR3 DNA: TGTGCCAGCAGCTTGAAGGGGGAAGGTAATTCACCCCTCCACTTT
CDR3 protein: CASSLKGEGNSPLHF

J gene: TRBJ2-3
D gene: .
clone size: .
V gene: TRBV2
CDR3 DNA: TGTGCCAGCATGGGGTCCGTTTATGCAGATACGCAGTATTTT
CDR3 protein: CASMGSVYADTQYF

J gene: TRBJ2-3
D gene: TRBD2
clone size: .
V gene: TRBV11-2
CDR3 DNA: TGTGCCAGCAGATACCGACGGGGACTAGTCCCAGATACGCAGTATTTT
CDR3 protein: CASRYRRGLVPDTQYF

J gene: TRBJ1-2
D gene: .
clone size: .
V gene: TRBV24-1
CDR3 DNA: TGTGCCACCAGTGATTTCGCGCAGGGAGTCTATGGCTACACCTTC
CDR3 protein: CATSDFAQGVYGYTF

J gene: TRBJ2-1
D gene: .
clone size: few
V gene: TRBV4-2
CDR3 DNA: TGTGCCAGCAGCCCACTTGGGGGGGCGCCCAATGAGCAGTTCTTC
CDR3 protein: CASSPLGGAPNEQFF

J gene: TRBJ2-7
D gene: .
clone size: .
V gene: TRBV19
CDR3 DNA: TGTGCCAGTAGTCCGGGGCTGGGCTACGAGCAGTACTTC
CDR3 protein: CASSPGLGYEQYF

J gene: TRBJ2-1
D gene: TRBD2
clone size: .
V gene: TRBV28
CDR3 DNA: TGTGCCAGCTGGACAGCCCGACTAGCGCCGAATGAGCAGTTCTTC
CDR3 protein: CASWTARLAPNEQFF

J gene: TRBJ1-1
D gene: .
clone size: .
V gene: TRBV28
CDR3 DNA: TGTGCCAGCAAGGATTGGGAGGGCACCCCGGACACTGAAGCTTTCTTT
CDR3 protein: CASKDWEGTPDTEAFF

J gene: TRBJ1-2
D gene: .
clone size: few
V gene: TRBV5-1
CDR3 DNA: TGCGCCAGCAGCTCCGAAGGGCCCCGGGGCGCCTATGGCTACACCTTC
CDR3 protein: CASSSEGPRGAYGYTF

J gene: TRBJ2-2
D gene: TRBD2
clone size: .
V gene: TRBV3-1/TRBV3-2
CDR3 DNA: TGTGCCAGCACCACACGCGGGGGGAGGGGTACCGGGGAGCTGTTTTTT
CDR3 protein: CASTTRGGRGTGELFF

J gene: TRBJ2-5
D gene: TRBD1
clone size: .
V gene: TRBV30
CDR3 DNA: TGTGCCTGGAGACCGGGACAGGGAGGGGTAAAAGAGACCCAGTACTTC
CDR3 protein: CAWRPGQGGVKETQYF

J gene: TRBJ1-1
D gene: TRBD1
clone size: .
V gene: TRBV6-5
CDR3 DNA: TGTGCCAGCAAAGGACAGGCTGAAGCTTTCTTT
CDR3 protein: CASKGQAEAFF

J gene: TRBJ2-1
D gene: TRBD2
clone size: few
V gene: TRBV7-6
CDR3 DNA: TGTGCCAGCAGCGCCTGGACTAGCGGAGACAATGAGCAGTTCTTC
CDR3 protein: CASSAWTSGDNEQFF

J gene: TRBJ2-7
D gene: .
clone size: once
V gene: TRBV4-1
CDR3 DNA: TGCGCCAGCAGCCAAGATAGCGGGACAGGTAGCTCCTACGAGCAGTACTTC
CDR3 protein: CASSQDSGTGSSYEQYF

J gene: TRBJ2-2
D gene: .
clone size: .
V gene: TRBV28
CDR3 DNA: TGTGCCAGCAGTTTAAGGCAGGTGGACACCGGGGAGCTGTTTTTT
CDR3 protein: CASSLRQVDTGELFF

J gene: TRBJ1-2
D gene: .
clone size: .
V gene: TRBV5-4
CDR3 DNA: TGTGCCAGCAGCTTGGGGGCGGACGGACCGTATGGCTACACCTTC
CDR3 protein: CASSLGADGPYGYTF

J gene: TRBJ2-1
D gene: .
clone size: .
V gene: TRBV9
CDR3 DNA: TGTGCCAGCAGCCCCCAGGGAGGGGGCTCCTACAATGAGCAGTTCTTC
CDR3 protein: CASSPQGGGSYNEQFF

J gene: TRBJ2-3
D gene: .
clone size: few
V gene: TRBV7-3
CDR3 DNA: TGTGCCAGCAGCTTAAACCCCCCACCAGCAGATACGCAGTATTTT
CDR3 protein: CASSLNPPPADTQYF

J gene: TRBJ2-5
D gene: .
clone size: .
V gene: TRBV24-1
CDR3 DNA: TGTGCCACCAGTGATTCAGGGGTTCAAGAGACCCAGTACTTC
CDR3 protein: CATSDSGVQETQYF

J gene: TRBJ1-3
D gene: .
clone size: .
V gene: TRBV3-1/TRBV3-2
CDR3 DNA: TGTGCCAGCAGCCTCTCTGGAAACACCATATATTTT
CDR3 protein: CASSLSGNTIYF

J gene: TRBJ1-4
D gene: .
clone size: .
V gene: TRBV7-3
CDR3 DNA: TGTGCCAGCAGCTTCCAGGTTGTTTACTCCACAACTAATGAAAAACTGTTTTTT
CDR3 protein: CASSFQVVYSTTNEKLFF